One sample yielded the 24 T cell receptor beta chains listed below, sequenced in a study of blood T cell repertoires in COVID-19. The repertoire was sequenced with immunoSEQ multiplex PCR; TCRdb's copy has only in-frame clones and lacks some. The table has more than 200,000 clones, about 79% seen once. The sample consisted of peripheral blood. The receptors were gathered from an elderly man with acute or convalescent COVID-19.

The chain uses TRBV24-1 and TRBJ1-2; D gene uncertain. Germline V gene data show CDR1 as KGHDR and CDR2 as SFDVKD. The germline V and J ends were trimmed by 1 base and 6 bases, with 8 bases remaining between them. This CDR3 spans 13 amino acids. Here the CDR3 DNA reads TGTGCCACCAGTGATTTATCCGGGGATGGCTACACCTTC. Its translation: CATSDLSGDGYTF.

The chain joins TRBV7-9 to TRBJ1-1; no reliable D call. The CDR3 is 15 residues long. V was pared by 5 bases and J by 0 bases, with 13 bases between. Germline-derived CDR1 and CDR2 are SEHNR and FQNEAQ (reference sequence). The CDR3 sequence: CASSLRSTMNTEAFF. In nucleotides, the CDR3 is TGTGCCAGCAGCCTACGGAGTACAATGAACACTGAAGCTTTCTTT.

J is TRBJ1-2 and V is TRBV5-1; no clear D gene. The CDR3 has 14 residues. CDR1 is SGHRS and CDR2 is YFSETQ in the germline V gene. The V end lost 0 bases, the J end lost 8 bases, and 14 bases lay between the germline ends. The CDR3 reads CASSLGAGIGGYTF. In DNA form, the CDR3 reads TGCGCCAGCAGCTTGGGGGCGGGGATCGGCGGCTACACCTTC.

The V gene is TRBV19, the J gene TRBJ1-5; D remains ambiguous. Germline CDR1 is LNHDA and CDR2 is SQIVND (reference sequence). This CDR3 contains 15 residues. The ends were cut back, 8 bases at V and 7 bases at J, with 21 bases in the middle. CDR3 region: CASSEVGEGRQPQHF. As DNA, the CDR3 is TGTGCCAGTTCGGAGGTTGGAGAGGGAAGGCAGCCCCAGCATTTT. The whole variable domain, remainder taken from reference TRBV19 and TRBJ1-5, is DGGITQSPKYLFRKEGQNVTLSCEQNLNHDAMYWYRQDPGQGLRLIYYSQIVNDFQKGDIAEGYSVSREKKESFPLTVTSAQKNPTAFYLCASSEVGEGRQPQHFGDGTRLSIL.

V gene TRBV7-2 combines with J gene TRBJ1-2; D gene ambiguous. The ends were cut back, 5 bases at V and 8 bases at J, with 18 bases in the middle. The germline CDR1 and CDR2 sequences are SGHTA and FQGNSA. The CDR3 totals 14 residues. CDR3 in amino acids: CASSPQTGRLGYTF. DNA for the CDR3: TGTGCCAGCAGCCCTCAGACTGGCCGCCTGGGCTACACCTTC.

This chain joins TRBV5-1 and TRBJ1-1; D is perhaps TRBD1 (6 bases). The CDR3 is 15 amino acids. The V end was cut by 2 bases, the J end by 0 bases, with 11 bases between. CDR1 and CDR2 from the germline V gene are SGHRS and YFSETQ. The CDR3 protein is CASSLRTAMNTEAFF. In nucleotides, the CDR3 is TGCGCCAGCAGCTTAAGGACAGCTATGAACACTGAAGCTTTCTTT.

This clone was recorded once. This chain links TRBV5-1 with TRBJ2-2, with D perhaps matching TRBD1 (5 bases). The germline V gene has CDR1 SGHRS and CDR2 YFSETQ. V was pared by 3 bases and J by 4 bases, with 7 bases between. CDR3 size: 13 residues. Written as DNA, the CDR3 is TGCGCCAGCAGCTCGACAGTCACCGGGGAGCTGTTTTTT. This encodes CASSSTVTGELFF.

The CDR3 DNA is TGTGCCTGGAGTGGGACAGTTTATAATTCACCCCTCCACTTT. This sequence encodes CAWSGTVYNSPLHF. The chain has TRBV30 and TRBJ1-6; D possibly corresponds to TRBD1 (6 bases). Per germline, CDR1 GTSNPN and CDR2 SVGIG (reference sequence). This CDR3 spans 14 amino acids. Trimming stripped 1 base from V and 4 bases from J, with 8 bases between.

This clone was seen just once. In nucleotides, the CDR3 is TGCGCCAGCAGCTTGCGACTCCCGGTTGAGACCCAGTACTTC. This translates into CASSLRLPVETQYF. This chain connects TRBV5-1 to TRBJ2-5; D is undetermined. The V gene's germline CDR1 is SGHRS and CDR2 YFSETQ. V lost 1 base, J lost 5 bases, and 12 bases lay in between. The CDR3 totals 14 residues.

The CDR3 region is CASGPTQPYSSGNTIYF. CDR3 coding DNA: TGTGCTAGTGGCCCCACTCAACCCTATAGCTCTGGAAACACCATATATTTT. The chain employs TRBV12-5 and TRBJ1-3; D call uncertain. The germline CDR1 and CDR2 sequences are LGHNT and FRNRAP. Trimming took off 6 bases at V and 0 bases at J, with 18 bases between the two ends. The CDR3 is made up of 17 amino acids.

This chain connects TRBV2 to TRBJ1-2, with D possibly being TRBD1 (5 bases). CDR1 and CDR2 from the germline V gene are SNHLY and FYNNEI. The CDR3 runs to 13 residues. Trimming took 6 bases from V and 3 from J, leaving 11 bases between them. The CDR3 loop is CASSLRGDYGYTF. The CDR3 bases are TGTGCCAGCAGCCTGCGGGGGGACTATGGCTACACCTTC.

This chain joins TRBV7-9 and TRBJ2-2; TRBD1 might be the D (8 bases). Germline CDR1 SEHNR, CDR2 FQNEAQ (reference sequence). V was shortened by 3 bases and J by 1 base, with 21 bases between the two germline ends. CDR3 length: 19 residues. CDR3 protein: CASSLWALTGEGNTGELFF. The DNA of the CDR3 is TGTGCCAGCAGCTTGTGGGCCTTGACAGGGGAGGGGAACACCGGGGAGCTGTTTTTT.

This clone was detected only a few times. This chain links TRBV12-5 with TRBJ1-2; unclear D gene. From germline, CDR1 is LGHNT and CDR2 FRNRAP. The V gene lost 1 base and the J gene lost 3 bases, with 12 bases spanning the gap. This CDR3 has 15 residues. CDR3 in amino acids: CASGLARRRDYGYTF. The CDR3 DNA sequence: TGTGCTAGTGGTTTGGCCCGCCGCCGGGACTATGGCTACACCTTC.

Here the CDR3 DNA reads TGTGCCAGCAGCCCCCTAACAGGGGGCTTGTTCAATGAGCAGTTCTTC. Translating it yields CASSPLTGGLFNEQFF. The gene calls are TRBV11-2 and TRBJ2-1; TRBD1 matches at 9 bases. This CDR3 has 16 residues. Germline V gene sequence: CDR1 SGHAT, CDR2 FQNNGV. V lost 5 bases and J lost 6; bases outside the gene matches: 11.

This chain connects TRBV27 to TRBJ1-1, with TRBD1 identical over 9 bases. The V and J ends lost 4 bases and 0 bases, in that order; junction bases with no gene match: 6. The CDR3 totals 16 residues. From germline, CDR1 is MNHEY and CDR2 SMNVEV (reference sequence). The CDR3 sequence: CASSSRTGALNTEAFF. The DNA for the CDR3 is TGTGCCAGCAGTTCCCGGACAGGGGCTTTGAACACTGAAGCTTTCTTT.

The genes are TRBV7-6 and TRBJ2-1, with D unresolved. Per germline, CDR1 SGHVS and CDR2 FNYEAQ. The V end lost 5 bases, the J end lost 7 bases, and 18 bases lay between the germline ends. The CDR3 has 15 amino acids. This CDR3 is CASSPIPIPYNEQFF. Here the CDR3 DNA reads TGTGCCAGCAGCCCCATCCCTATTCCTTATAATGAGCAGTTCTTC.

The J gene is TRBJ1-1, the V gene TRBV7-9; 10 bases map to TRBD1. Per the germline V gene, CDR1 is SEHNR and CDR2 is FQNEAQ (reference sequence). Unmatched junction bases numbered 18, after V lost 7 bases and J lost 10 bases. CDR3 length equals 16 residues. In DNA form, the CDR3 reads TGTGCCAGCAACTCCGGGACAGGGGCACCCTTTAGTGGAGCTTTCTTT. Its protein is CASNSGTGAPFSGAFF. The full variable domain, rest sourced from reference TRBV7-9 and TRBJ1-1, is DTGVSQNPRHKITKRGQNVTFRCDPISEHNRLYWYRQTLGQGPEFLTYFQNEAQLEKSRLLSDRFSAERPKGSFSTLEIQRTEQGDSAMYLCASNSGTGAPFSGAFFGQGTRLTVV.

The chain is built from TRBV5-1 and TRBJ1-2; tentatively, D is TRBD1 (5 bases). Germline V gene sequence: CDR1 SGHRS, CDR2 YFSETQ. Trimming removed 3 bases at V and 1 base at J, with 7 bases between. The CDR3 length is 13 residues. The CDR3 DNA reads as TGCGCCAGCAGCTCAGGGTTTAACTATGGCTACACCTTC. It codes for CASSSGFNYGYTF.

This chain uses TRBV18 with TRBJ2-1; TRBD1 agrees at 8 bases. This CDR3 spans 17 amino acids. CDR1 is KGHSH, CDR2 LQKENI, per germline. The trim removed 3 bases at V and 0 bases at J, leaving 7 bases unmatched. CDR3 DNA sequence: TGTGCCAGCTCACCCCCTGGGACAGGATACTCCTACAATGAGCAGTTCTTC. It codes for CASSPPGTGYSYNEQFF.

The chain recombines TRBV11-3 with TRBJ2-1; perhaps TRBD1 as D (6 bases). V was clipped by 0 bases and J by 4 bases, with 13 bases between them. CDR3 length: 16 residues. Germline CDR1 is SGHNT and CDR2 is YENEEA. In DNA, the CDR3 is TGTGCCAGCAGCTTAGAGGGACAAGCGCTTTACAATGAGCAGTTCTTC. It is translated as CASSLEGQALYNEQFF.

The chain couples TRBV30 to TRBJ1-2; TRBD1 matches 11 bases. The CDR3 is 15 residues long. Germline assignment: CDR1 GTSNPN and CDR2 SVGIG (reference sequence). V lost 2 bases, J lost 8 bases, and 10 bases stayed unmatched. The CDR3 region is CAWSREDRGRRGYTF. For the CDR3, the DNA is TGTGCCTGGAGTAGGGAGGACAGGGGGCGTCGCGGCTACACCTTC.

V usage is TRBV24-1 and J usage is TRBJ2-1; 7 positions agree with TRBD2. The CDR3 consists of 16 residues. Germline CDR1 KGHDR, CDR2 SFDVKD. J lost 12 bases, V lost 3 bases, and 16 bases had no gene match. The CDR3 nucleotides are TGTGCCACCAGTGATGCTGCTGTGGCGGGGGTCCGGCGGCAGTTCTTC. This gives the protein CATSDAAVAGVRRQFF.

This chain joins TRBV25-1 and TRBJ2-2; D might be TRBD1 (6 bases). Trimming pared 1 base from V and 5 bases from J, leaving 14 bases between. CDR1 is MGHDK, CDR2 SYGVNS, per germline. This CDR3 has 16 residues. CDR3 protein: CASSEFRGQGTGELFF. CDR3 coding DNA: TGTGCCAGCAGTGAATTCAGGGGTCAGGGGACCGGGGAGCTGTTTTTT.

The chain combines TRBV4-1 with TRBJ2-7; 7 bases are a match to TRBD1. The CDR3 loop spans 15 amino acids. V dropped 3 bases and J dropped 4; count of bases not matched to a gene: 9. The germline gives CDR1 MGHRA, CDR2 YSYEKL. The chain's CDR3 is CASSHITGARYEQYF. The CDR3 region has the DNA TGCGCCAGCAGCCATATAACAGGGGCACGATACGAGCAGTACTTC.